This TCR beta chain comes out of a study of T cell responses to AZD1222 COVID-19 vaccine. Turning to the study itself: Combined were second doses at about 4 or about 12 weeks. Study results and caveats: AZD1222 recipients seropositive at baseline numbered only six. Among spike-specific TCRs, nearly half reportedly target unmutated variant regions. Donors skewed white British and female; clonal diversity was possibly underestimated.

Comments on this clone: Its antigen is not known.

The V end was cut by 3 bases, the J end by 0 bases, with 7 bases between. Germline CDR1 is KGHDR and CDR2 is SFDVKD. This CDR3 has 14 residues. Data came from immunoSEQ multiplex PCR; TCRdb stores just in-frame clones and leaves some out. The data contain some 160,000 clones, roughly 92% of them singletons. This specimen consisted of peripheral blood, obtained on day 0 of AZD1222 vaccination. This receptor was taken from an adult in good health. This chain uses TRBV24-1 with TRBJ1-2; tentative D call: TRBD1 (6 bases). The CDR3 reads CATSDRDTNYGYTF. The CDR3 DNA reads as TGTGCCACCAGTGATCGGGACACTAACTATGGCTACACCTTC.